The 25 T cell receptor beta chains below all came from one sample that was sequenced in a study of graft-versus-host responses after intestinal transplantation. Sequencing used immunoSEQ multiplex PCR; TCRdb keeps in-frame clones, though not all of them. The sample holds 13,000 or so clones; about 81% are singletons and the top ten take less than 10%. The input for sequencing was PBMCs, taken approximately 320 days after intestinal transplant. The receptor source for this set is a human patient who received an intestinal transplant, so some T cells may come from the graft donor.

The chain combines TRBV7-9 with TRBJ2-1, with unresolved D. This CDR3 has 13 residues. The germline CDR1 and CDR2 sequences are SEHNR and FQNEAQ (reference sequence). Between the trimmed V and J ends, which lost 7 bases and 4 bases, there was a span of 11 bases. CDR3 nucleotides: TGTGCCAGCATTTCTCAAGGGTACAATGAGCAGTTCTTC. As protein: CASISQGYNEQFF.

The J gene is TRBJ2-3, the V gene TRBV28, with D possibly TRBD2 on 6 matching bases. The CDR3 is 17 amino acids. Trimming stripped 3 bases from V and 0 bases from J, with 16 bases between. Germline CDR1 is MDHEN and CDR2 is SYDVKM. CDR3 bases: TGTGCCAGCAGTTTTTTTGGTTGGGGGGAGAGCACAGATACGCAGTATTTT. Translated, it gives CASSFFGWGESTDTQYF.

J is TRBJ2-2 and V is TRBV2; 11 positions match TRBD2. The V segment lost 7 bases and the J segment 3 bases; nucleotides outside the gene matches: 4. This CDR3 is built from 15 residues. The germline CDR1 and CDR2 sequences are SNHLY and FYNNEI. The CDR3, as DNA: TGTGCCAGCAAACTAGCGGGAGACGACACCGGGGAGCTGTTTTTT. This gives the protein CASKLAGDDTGELFF.

V usage is TRBV19 and J usage is TRBJ1-4, with D hard to call. Germline V gene data show CDR1 as LNHDA and CDR2 as SQIVND (reference sequence). Trimming pared 7 bases from V and 6 bases from J, leaving 12 bases between. The CDR3 runs 13 residues. The CDR3 here is CASKSSRDEKLFF. The CDR3 DNA is TGTGCCAGTAAATCGAGCCGAGATGAAAAACTGTTTTTT.

This clone has just a few counts. The rearrangement uses TRBV19 and TRBJ1-2; TRBD1 matches at 11 bases. This CDR3 spans 15 amino acids. Germline values: CDR1 LNHDA, CDR2 SQIVND (reference sequence). With 6 bases clipped from V and 4 bases from J, the junction kept 7 bases outside the gene matches. The CDR3 loop reads CASRLGQGEFYGYTF. CDR3 bases: TGTGCCAGTAGGTTGGGACAGGGGGAATTCTATGGCTACACCTTC.

V gene TRBV18 combines with J gene TRBJ2-1; TRBD2 aligns across 14 bases. This CDR3 spans 16 amino acids. Germline lookup yields CDR1 KGHSH and CDR2 LQKENI. J lost 8 bases, V lost 5 bases, and 8 bases had no gene match. As DNA, the CDR3 is TGTGCCAGCTCAAAGAAAGGGACTAGCGGGAGTGATGAGCAGTTCTTC. It translates to CASSKKGTSGSDEQFF.

The V gene is TRBV4-1, the J gene TRBJ2-1; D gene unclear. This CDR3 contains 12 residues. Between the trimmed V and J ends, which lost 4 bases and 7 bases, there was a span of 8 bases. The germline gives CDR1 MGHRA, CDR2 YSYEKL. The CDR3: CASSPNRNEQFF. The CDR3 DNA reads TGCGCCAGCAGCCCAAATAGAAATGAGCAGTTCTTC.

This clone came up a few times. The genes are TRBV7-6 and TRBJ1-1, with D possibly matching TRBD1 (5 bases). Trimming took 2 bases from V and 1 from J, leaving 5 bases between them. Looked up from germline, CDR1 is SGHVS and CDR2 is FNYEAQ. The CDR3 contains 13 residues. The CDR3 coding sequence is TGTGCCAGCAGCTTACAGGGGAACACTGAAGCTTTCTTT. It codes for CASSLQGNTEAFF.

The gene calls are TRBV7-8 and TRBJ1-4; D possibly corresponds to TRBD1 (6 bases). The CDR3 spans 19 residues. V was trimmed by 5 bases and J by 7 bases, leaving 29 bases between them. The germline gives CDR1 SGHVS, CDR2 FQNEAQ. CDR3 amino acids: CASSPRGSQIQRWSEKLFF. CDR3 in DNA: TGTGCCAGCAGCCCTAGGGGGTCTCAAATTCAACGGTGGAGTGAAAAACTGTTTTTT.

The J gene is TRBJ2-1, the V gene TRBV7-3, with 9 bases lining up with TRBD2. This CDR3 is 14 amino acids long. V lost 1 base, J lost 9 bases, and 4 bases stayed unmatched. Germline V CDR1 and CDR2: SGHTA, FQGTGA. The CDR3, as DNA: TGTGCCAGCAGCTTAAGGGCGGGAGGGATTGAGCAGTTCTTC. It yields the protein CASSLRAGGIEQFF.

This clone was detected a few times. This chain uses TRBV19 with TRBJ1-1; D unresolved. The length of the CDR3 is 13 residues. Germline CDR1 and CDR2: LNHDA and SQIVND (reference sequence). V lost 3 bases to trimming and J lost 1 base, with 6 bases between them. CDR3 sequence: CASSMWGNTEAFF. The DNA for the CDR3 is TGTGCCAGTAGTATGTGGGGGAACACTGAAGCTTTCTTT.

The chain is built from TRBV7-3 and TRBJ2-7, with a weak D call TRBD2 (6 bases). CDR1 and CDR2 (germline): SGHTA, FQGTGA. V was trimmed by 1 base and J by 7 bases, leaving 11 bases between them. The CDR3 is 13 amino acids. The chain's CDR3 is CASSLMGGSEQYF. The CDR3 DNA is TGTGCCAGCAGCTTAATGGGGGGTAGTGAGCAGTACTTC.

This clone has more than one count but fewer than ten. V usage is TRBV14 and J usage is TRBJ2-7; D could derive from TRBD1 or TRBD2 (6 bases each). The V and J ends lost 4 bases and 3 bases respectively, with 16 bases between them. The V gene's germline CDR1 is SGHDN and CDR2 FVKESK. There are 15 residues in the CDR3. This CDR3 is CASSPSGALHYEQYF. The CDR3 bases are TGTGCCAGCAGCCCTTCGGGGGCCCTACACTACGAGCAGTACTTC.

The table lists this clone with a count of one. V usage is TRBV7-3 and J usage is TRBJ2-7, with 8 bases aligning to TRBD1. CDR1 is SGHTA, CDR2 FQGTGA, per germline. This CDR3 is built from 15 residues. The V segment lost 5 bases and the J segment 4 bases; nucleotides outside the gene matches: 10. CDR3 protein: CASSPVGTGTYEQYF. The CDR3, as DNA: TGTGCCAGCAGCCCGGTCGGGACAGGTACTTACGAGCAGTACTTC.

This clone came up a few times. The CDR3 nucleotides are TGTGCCAGTAGTATGGGACAGGGGGCCTACGAGCAGTACTTC. It yields the protein CASSMGQGAYEQYF. J is TRBJ2-7 and V is TRBV19; 11 bases are a match to TRBD1. From germline, CDR1 is LNHDA and CDR2 SQIVND (reference sequence). The CDR3 contains 14 residues. V trimming: 3 bases; J trimming: 2 bases; junction bases outside the gene matches: 0. Using reference TRBV19 and TRBJ2-7 for the parts outside the CDR3, the full variable domain is DGGITQSPKYLFRKEGQNVTLSCEQNLNHDAMYWYRQDPGQGLRLIYYSQIVNDFQKGDIAEGYSVSREKKESFPLTVTSAQKNPTAFYLCASSMGQGAYEQYFGPGTRLTVT.

V gene TRBV21-1 combines with J gene TRBJ1-4. TRBV21-1 is noted as a pseudogene. This CDR3 is built from 20 residues. For the CDR3, the DNA is TGTGCCAGCAGCAAAGGGCCCCTCAGGGGAGGGAGGGGAACTAATGAAAAACTGTTTTTT. It specifies CASSKGPLRGGRGTNEKLFF.

The chain is built from TRBV5-1 and TRBJ2-2, with D maybe TRBD2 (5 bases). This CDR3 has 14 amino acids. Germline V lookup: CDR1 SGHRS, CDR2 YFSETQ. Trimming shortened V by 1 base and J by 5 bases, and 9 bases separated the two germline ends. This CDR3 is CASSLLALTGELFF. The CDR3 DNA reads TGCGCCAGCAGCTTGTTAGCGCTTACCGGGGAGCTGTTTTTT.

This clone was observed once. V gene TRBV7-8 combines with J gene TRBJ2-5; 7 bases agree with TRBD1. Germline V lookup: CDR1 SGHVS, CDR2 FQNEAQ. With V trimmed by 6 bases and J by 1 base, 8 bases remained unmatched. The CDR3 runs 15 residues. The CDR3 sequence is CASSHGTASQETQYF. DNA for the CDR3: TGTGCCAGCAGTCACGGGACAGCCTCCCAAGAGACCCAGTACTTC.

This clone was counted once. The chain links TRBV7-8 to TRBJ2-6; D is unresolved. Trimming removed 5 bases from V and 2 bases from J, with 16 bases in between. In germline, CDR1 is SGHVS, CDR2 FQNEAQ. The CDR3 is made up of 17 amino acids. CDR3 bases: TGTGCCAGCAGCCTTACAATCAAGTGGGCTGGGGCCAACGTCCTGACTTTC. This translates into CASSLTIKWAGANVLTF. Complete variable domain (other parts from reference TRBV7-8 and TRBJ2-6): GAGVSQSPRYKVAKRGQDVALRCDPISGHVSLFWYQQALGQGPEFLTYFQNEAQLDKSGLPSDRFFAERPEGSVSTLKIQRTQQEDSAVYLCASSLTIKWAGANVLTFGAGSRLTVL.

This sequence joins TRBV19 and TRBJ2-5; D is undetermined. This CDR3 has 13 amino acids. Germline V gene sequence: CDR1 LNHDA, CDR2 SQIVND (reference sequence). Between the trimmed V and J ends, which lost 6 bases and 4 bases, there was a span of 12 bases. The CDR3 DNA reads TGTGCCAGTAGGTTTGGGGTGGGAGAGACCCAGTACTTC. It is translated as CASRFGVGETQYF.

This rearrangement joins TRBV27 to TRBJ2-7, with TRBD1 matching over 11 bases. The V and J ends lost 5 bases and 4 bases, in that order; junction bases with no gene match: 10. The CDR3 contains 16 residues. CDR1 and CDR2 from the germline V gene are MNHEY and SMNVEV (reference sequence). The CDR3 protein is CASSLHWTGGRYEQYF. The CDR3 DNA follows: TGTGCCAGCAGTCTCCACTGGACAGGGGGCAGGTACGAGCAGTACTTC.

The V and J genes are TRBV2 and TRBJ2-5; 10 bases match TRBD2. Germline trimming cut 1 base from V and 7 bases from J; bases unmatched to any gene: 9. This CDR3 region has 16 residues. In germline, CDR1 is SNHLY, CDR2 FYNNEI. This CDR3 is CASSEVSGRADGTQYF. The CDR3 nucleotides read TGTGCCAGCAGTGAAGTCAGCGGGAGGGCCGATGGGACCCAGTACTTC.

This chain connects TRBV27 to TRBJ2-7; weak D call: TRBD2 (6 bases). CDR3 size: 15 residues. Germline CDR1 and CDR2: MNHEY and SMNVEV (reference sequence). Trimming took off 5 bases at V and 5 bases at J, with 19 bases between the two ends. CDR3 sequence: CASSPPPGWGDEQYF. In nucleotides, the CDR3 is TGTGCCAGCAGTCCCCCCCCAGGGTGGGGGGACGAGCAGTACTTC.

The J gene is TRBJ2-2, the V gene TRBV28, with D tentatively TRBD1 (5 bases). Germline V CDR1 and CDR2: MDHEN, SYDVKM. The CDR3 is 15 residues long. The ends were cut back, 2 bases at V and 4 bases at J, with 11 bases in the middle. CDR3: CASSLVSGPTGELFF. Here the CDR3 DNA reads TGTGCCAGCAGTTTAGTGTCAGGGCCCACCGGGGAGCTGTTTTTT.

This sequence joins TRBV6-1 and TRBJ2-1, with D perhaps given as TRBD1 or TRBD2 (5 bases each). Germline loops: CDR1 MNHNS, CDR2 SASEGT. V lost 4 bases and J lost 10, with 5 bases in between. This CDR3 has 10 residues. The CDR3 reads CASSGGEQFF. CDR3 in DNA: TGTGCCAGCAGTGGGGGGGAGCAGTTCTTC.